This T cell receptor beta chain was recovered during a study of blood T cell repertoires in COVID-19. At the level of the study: Some COVID-19 samples were acute and others convalescent; all came from the United States, Italy and Spain. Sources were T cells, B-cell-depleted T cells, or PBMCs; the material itself was cDNA or gDNA.

The CDR3 covers 16 residues. After removal of 5 bases from V and 4 bases from J, the junction contained 10 bases not matched to a gene. Germline V CDR1 and CDR2: SGHTA, FQGNSA. Source study methods: Quantification of nucleated cells was approximated via reference gene primer amplification. The repertoire was sequenced with immunoSEQ multiplex PCR; TCRdb's copy has only in-frame clones and lacks some. The V and J calls and clone size were taken over from that table, and D and trimming were inferred from the DNA. The table records some 98,000 clones, under 90% of them present only once. The chain joins TRBV7-2 to TRBJ2-7; 11 nucleotides agree with TRBD1. The sequence was obtained from a human donor in a cohort sampled during active COVID-19. Sequenced: peripheral blood. This CDR3 reads CASSPRQGQGGYEQYF. Written as DNA, the CDR3 is TGTGCCAGCAGCCCCCGCCAGGGACAGGGGGGATACGAGCAGTACTTC. The full variable domain, completed using reference TRBV7-2 and TRBJ2-7, is GAGVSQSPSNKVTEKGKDVELRCDPISGHTALYWYRQSLGQGLEFLIYFQGNSAPDKSGLPSDRFSAERTGGSVSTLTIQRTQQEDSAVYLCASSPRQGQGGYEQYFGPGTRLTVT.